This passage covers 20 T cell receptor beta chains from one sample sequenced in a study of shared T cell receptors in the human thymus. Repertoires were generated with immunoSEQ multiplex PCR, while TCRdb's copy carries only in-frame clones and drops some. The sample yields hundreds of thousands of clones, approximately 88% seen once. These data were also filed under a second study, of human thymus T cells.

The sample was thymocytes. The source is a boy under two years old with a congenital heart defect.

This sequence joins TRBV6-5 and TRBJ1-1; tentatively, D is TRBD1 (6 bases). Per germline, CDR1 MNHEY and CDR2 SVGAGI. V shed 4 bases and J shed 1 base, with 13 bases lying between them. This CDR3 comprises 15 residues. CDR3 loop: CASSCQGPENTEAFF. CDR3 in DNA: TGTGCCAGCAGTTGTCAGGGGCCCGAGAACACTGAAGCTTTCTTT.

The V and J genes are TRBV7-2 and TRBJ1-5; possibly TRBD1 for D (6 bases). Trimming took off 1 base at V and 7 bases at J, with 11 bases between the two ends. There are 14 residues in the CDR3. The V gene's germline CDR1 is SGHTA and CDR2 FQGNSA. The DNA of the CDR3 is TGTGCCAGCAGCTTAGAAGGGGGAGACCAGCCCCAGCATTTT. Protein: CASSLEGGDQPQHF.

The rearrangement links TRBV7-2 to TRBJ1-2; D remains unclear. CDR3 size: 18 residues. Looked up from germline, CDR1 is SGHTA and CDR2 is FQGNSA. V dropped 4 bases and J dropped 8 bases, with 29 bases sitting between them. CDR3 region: CASSWNWSPGAVGVGYTF. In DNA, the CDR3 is TGTGCCAGCAGCTGGAATTGGAGTCCGGGAGCCGTAGGAGTCGGCTACACCTTC. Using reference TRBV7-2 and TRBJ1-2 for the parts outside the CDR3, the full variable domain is GAGVSQSPSNKVTEKGKDVELRCDPISGHTALYWYRQSLGQGLEFLIYFQGNSAPDKSGLPSDRFSAERTGGSVSTLTIQRTQQEDSAVYLCASSWNWSPGAVGVGYTFGSGTRLTVV.

CDR3 protein: CASSYSWTGGDGELFF. CDR3 nucleotide sequence: TGTGCCAGCAGTTACTCATGGACAGGGGGTGACGGGGAGCTGTTTTTT. The chain recombines TRBV6-5 with TRBJ2-2, with 10 bases identical to TRBD1. The CDR3 spans 16 residues. V lost 0 bases, J lost 7 bases, and 5 bases stayed unmatched. The germline gives CDR1 MNHEY, CDR2 SVGAGI.

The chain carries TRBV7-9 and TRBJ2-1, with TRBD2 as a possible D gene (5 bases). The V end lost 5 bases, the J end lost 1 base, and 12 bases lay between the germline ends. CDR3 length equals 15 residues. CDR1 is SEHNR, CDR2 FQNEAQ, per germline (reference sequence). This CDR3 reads CASSLGVFSYNEQFF. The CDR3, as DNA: TGTGCCAGCAGCCTGGGAGTGTTTTCCTACAATGAGCAGTTCTTC.

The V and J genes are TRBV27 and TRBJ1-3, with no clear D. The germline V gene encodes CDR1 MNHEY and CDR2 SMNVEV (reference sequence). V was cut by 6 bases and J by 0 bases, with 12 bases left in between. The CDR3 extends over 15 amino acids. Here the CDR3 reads CASSLRACSGNTIYF. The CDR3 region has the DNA TGTGCCAGCAGCCTGAGGGCTTGCTCTGGAAACACCATATATTTT.

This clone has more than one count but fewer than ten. This chain's CDR3 is CASSPPRTSTDTQYF. CDR3 sequence (DNA): TGCGCCAGCAGTCCCCCCCGGACTAGCACAGATACGCAGTATTTT. V usage is TRBV23-1 and J usage is TRBJ2-3; D is perhaps TRBD2 (5 bases). TRBV23-1 is identified as an open reading frame with a role that is uncertain. Trimming removed 4 bases at V and 0 bases at J, with 11 bases between. The CDR3 has 15 amino acids.

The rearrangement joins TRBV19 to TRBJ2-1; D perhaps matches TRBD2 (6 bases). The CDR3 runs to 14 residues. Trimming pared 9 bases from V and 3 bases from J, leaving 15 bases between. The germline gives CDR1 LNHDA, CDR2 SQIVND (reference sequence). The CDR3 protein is CARTSGELYNEQFF. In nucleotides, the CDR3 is TGTGCCAGGACCTCGGGAGAGCTCTACAATGAGCAGTTCTTC.

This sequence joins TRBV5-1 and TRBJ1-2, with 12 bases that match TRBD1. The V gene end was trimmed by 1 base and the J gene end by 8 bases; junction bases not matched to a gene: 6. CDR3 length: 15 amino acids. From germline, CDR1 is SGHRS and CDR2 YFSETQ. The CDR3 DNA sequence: TGCGCCAGCAGCTTGTCGGGACAGGGGGCGCAGGGCTACACCTTC. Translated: CASSLSGQGAQGYTF.

The CDR3 region has the DNA TGTGCCAGCAGCCCCCCCTCCGGGAAAGGGACCTACAATGAGCAGTTCTTC. This gives the protein CASSPPSGKGTYNEQFF. The gene calls are TRBV9 and TRBJ2-1; TRBD2 might be the D (5 bases). Trimming took off 4 bases at V and 2 bases at J, with 19 bases between the two ends. CDR1 is SGDLS, CDR2 YYNGEE, per germline. This CDR3 has 17 amino acids.

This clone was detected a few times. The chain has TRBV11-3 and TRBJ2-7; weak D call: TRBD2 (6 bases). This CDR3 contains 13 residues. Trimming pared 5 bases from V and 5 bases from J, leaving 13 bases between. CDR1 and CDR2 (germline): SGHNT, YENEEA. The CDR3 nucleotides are TGTGCCAGCAGCGGTCCAAGGGAGGACGAGCAGTACTTC. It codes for CASSGPREDEQYF.

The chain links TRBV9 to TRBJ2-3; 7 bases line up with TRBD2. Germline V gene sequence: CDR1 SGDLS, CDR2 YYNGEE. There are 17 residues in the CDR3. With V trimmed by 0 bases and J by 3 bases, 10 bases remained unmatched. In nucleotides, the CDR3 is TGTGCCAGCAGCGTAGGGAACCTAGCGGAAAGTACAGATACGCAGTATTTT. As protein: CASSVGNLAESTDTQYF. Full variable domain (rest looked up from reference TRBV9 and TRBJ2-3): DSGVTQTPKHLITATGQRVTLRCSPRSGDLSVYWYQQSLDQGLQFLIQYYNGEERAKGNILERFSAQQFPDLHSELNLSSLELGDSALYFCASSVGNLAESTDTQYFGPGTRLTVL.

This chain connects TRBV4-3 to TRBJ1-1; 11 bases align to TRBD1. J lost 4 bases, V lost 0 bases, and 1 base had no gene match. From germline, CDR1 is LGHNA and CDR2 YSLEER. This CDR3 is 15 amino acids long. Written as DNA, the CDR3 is TGCGCCAGCAGCCAAGAGGGACAGGGGGGCACTGAAGCTTTCTTT. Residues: CASSQEGQGGTEAFF.

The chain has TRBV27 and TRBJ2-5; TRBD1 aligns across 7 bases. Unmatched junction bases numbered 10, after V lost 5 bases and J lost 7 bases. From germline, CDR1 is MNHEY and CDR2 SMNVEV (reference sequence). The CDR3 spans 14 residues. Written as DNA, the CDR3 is TGTGCCAGCAGTCCCCTCGAGGACAGGCGGACCCAGTACTTC. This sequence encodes CASSPLEDRRTQYF.

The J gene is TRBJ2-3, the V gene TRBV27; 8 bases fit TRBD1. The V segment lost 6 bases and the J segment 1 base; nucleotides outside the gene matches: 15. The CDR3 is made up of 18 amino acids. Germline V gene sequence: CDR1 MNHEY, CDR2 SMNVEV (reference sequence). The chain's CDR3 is CASSYNRVDRVCTDTQYF. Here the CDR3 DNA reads TGTGCCAGCAGCTATAATAGGGTGGACAGGGTTTGCACAGATACGCAGTATTTT.

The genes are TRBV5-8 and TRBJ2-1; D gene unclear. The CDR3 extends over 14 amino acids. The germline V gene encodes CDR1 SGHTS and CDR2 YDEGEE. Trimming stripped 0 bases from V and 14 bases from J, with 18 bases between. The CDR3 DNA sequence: TGTGCCAGCAGCTTGGGAGGTAGCCGGAACGATAAGTTCTTC. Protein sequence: CASSLGGSRNDKFF.

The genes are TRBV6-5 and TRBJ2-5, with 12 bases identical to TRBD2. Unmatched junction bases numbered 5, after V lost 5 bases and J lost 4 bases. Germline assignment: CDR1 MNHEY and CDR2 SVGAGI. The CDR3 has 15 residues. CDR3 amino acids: CASSPEGLAGETQYF. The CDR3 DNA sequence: TGTGCCAGCAGTCCAGAGGGACTAGCGGGAGAGACCCAGTACTTC.

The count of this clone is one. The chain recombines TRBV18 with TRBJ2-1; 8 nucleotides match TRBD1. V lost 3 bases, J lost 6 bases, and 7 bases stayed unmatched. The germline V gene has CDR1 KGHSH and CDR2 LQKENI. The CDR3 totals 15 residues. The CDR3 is CASSPRQGKSNEQFF. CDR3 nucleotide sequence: TGTGCCAGCTCACCTAGACAGGGGAAGAGCAATGAGCAGTTCTTC.

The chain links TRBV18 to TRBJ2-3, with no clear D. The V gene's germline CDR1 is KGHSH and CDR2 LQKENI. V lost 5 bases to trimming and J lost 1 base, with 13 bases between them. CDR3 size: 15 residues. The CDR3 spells CASSTQRSGTDTQYF. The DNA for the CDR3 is TGTGCCAGCTCAACTCAGCGAAGTGGCACAGATACGCAGTATTTT.

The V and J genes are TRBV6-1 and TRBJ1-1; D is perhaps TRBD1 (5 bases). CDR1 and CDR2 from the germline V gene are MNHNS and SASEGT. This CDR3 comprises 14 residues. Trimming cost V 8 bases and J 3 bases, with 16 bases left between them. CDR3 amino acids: CASPREPGDTEAFF. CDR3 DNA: TGTGCCAGCCCCAGGGAGCCGGGGGACACTGAAGCTTTCTTT.